This TCR beta chain originates from a study of T cell repertoires in cytomegalovirus infection. Study-wide findings and caveats: Public TCR beta family frequency separated CMV-and-HLA carriers, including in an independent cohort.

In TCRdb, the reads were re-called with MiXCR into one record per CDR3 protein. The sample holds 380,000 or so distinct CDR3 sequences; nearly 35% are singletons and the top ten take roughly 14%. Regarding this clonotype: Antigen: not known.

Deletions cut 4 bases from V and 7 bases from J, with 8 bases between. Germline V gives CDR1 SGHVT, CDR2 SQSDAQ. This CDR3 is 12 amino acids long. The sequences come from cultured PBMCs, collected from culture after CMV antigen stimulation. This chain connects TRBV7-4 to TRBJ2-1; maybe TRBD2 (5 bases). The source of this sequence is a human donor in good health (CMV status not recorded). Some clones in this sample may be carry-over from other donors' samples. CDR3 region: CASSSGINEQFF. DNA of the CDR3: TGTGCCAGCAGCTCCGGGATTAATGAGCAGTTCTTC. Combining the CDR3 with reference TRBV7-4 and TRBJ2-1 gives the whole variable domain GAGVSQSPRYKVAKRGRDVALRCDSISGHVTLYWYRQTLGQGSEVLTYSQSDAQRDKSGRPSGRFSAERPERSVSTLKIQRTEQGDSAVYLCASSSGINEQFFGPGTRLTVL.